This T cell receptor (beta chain) was captured in a study of blood T cells in healthy people across ages. Study results and limitations: Fewer expanded clones and more diversity marked long-lived versus aged donors. The study found TCR beta diversity correlated strongly with naive T cell percentage.

Sample-barcoded 5' priming and a J-beta primer mix drove a second PCR of 7 to 11 cycles. All cDNA molecules were each tagged by a template-switch adaptor with 12 random nucleotides. Each CDR3 protein is one row after TCRdb ran MiXCR on the 5' RACE reads. The profile covers roughly 560,000 distinct CDR3 sequences, with around 24% appearing a single time and under 9% taken by the ten largest. Notes on this clonotype: Its antigen is undetermined.

V lost 3 bases and J lost 6, with 18 bases in between. This CDR3 comprises 15 residues. Germline CDR1 and CDR2: DFQATT and SNEGSKA (reference sequence). The data also belong to a second study, concerning T cells of mothers and their children. According to that study: The study found thymic selection shapes TCR recombination output similarly in related and unrelated pairs.

Sequenced material: blood. The genes are TRBV20-1 and TRBJ1-5; the D is unclear. The receptor was isolated from a boy younger than 18 in good health. For the CDR3, the DNA is TGCAGTGCTAGTAAGGGCAGGCTTTCGTTTCAGCCCCAGCATTTT. This encodes CSASKGRLSFQPQHF.